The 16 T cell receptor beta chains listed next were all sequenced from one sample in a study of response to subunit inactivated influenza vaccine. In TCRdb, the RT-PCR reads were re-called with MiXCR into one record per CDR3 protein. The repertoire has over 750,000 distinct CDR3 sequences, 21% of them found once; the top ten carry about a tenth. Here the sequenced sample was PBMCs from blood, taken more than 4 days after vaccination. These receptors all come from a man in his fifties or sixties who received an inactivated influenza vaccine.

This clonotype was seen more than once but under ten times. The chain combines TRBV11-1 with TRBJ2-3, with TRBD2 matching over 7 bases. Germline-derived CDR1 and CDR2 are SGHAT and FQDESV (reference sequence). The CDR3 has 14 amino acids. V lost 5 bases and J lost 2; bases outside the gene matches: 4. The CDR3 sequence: CASSPTSFTDTQYF. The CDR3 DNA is TGTGCCAGCAGCCCGACTAGCTTCACAGATACGCAGTATTTT.

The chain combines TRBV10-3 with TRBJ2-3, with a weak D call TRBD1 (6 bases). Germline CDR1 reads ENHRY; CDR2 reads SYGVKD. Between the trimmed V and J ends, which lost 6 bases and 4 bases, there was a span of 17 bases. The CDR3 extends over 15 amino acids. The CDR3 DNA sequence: TGTGCCATCAGATTCCGGGACATAAGCGCAGATACGCAGTATTTT. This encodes CAIRFRDISADTQYF.

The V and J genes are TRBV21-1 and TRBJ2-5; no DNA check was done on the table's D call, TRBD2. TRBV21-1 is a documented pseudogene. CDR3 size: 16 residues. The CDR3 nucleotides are TGTGCCAGCAGCAAAGGCCGCGGGAGGGGGCGAGAGACCCAGTACTTC. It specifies CASSKGRGRGRETQYF.

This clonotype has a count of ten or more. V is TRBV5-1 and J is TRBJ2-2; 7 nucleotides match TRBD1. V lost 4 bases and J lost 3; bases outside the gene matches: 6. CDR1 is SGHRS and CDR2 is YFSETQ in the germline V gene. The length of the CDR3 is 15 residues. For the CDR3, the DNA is TGCGCCAGCAGCCGGGACAGTGACTACACCGGGGAGCTGTTTTTT. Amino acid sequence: CASSRDSDYTGELFF.

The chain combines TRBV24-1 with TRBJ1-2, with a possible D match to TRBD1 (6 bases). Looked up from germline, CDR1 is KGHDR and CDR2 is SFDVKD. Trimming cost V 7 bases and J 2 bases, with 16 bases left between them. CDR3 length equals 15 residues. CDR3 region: CATSGITGSNYGYTF. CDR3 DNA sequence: TGTGCCACCAGCGGTATTACAGGGTCCAACTATGGCTACACCTTC.

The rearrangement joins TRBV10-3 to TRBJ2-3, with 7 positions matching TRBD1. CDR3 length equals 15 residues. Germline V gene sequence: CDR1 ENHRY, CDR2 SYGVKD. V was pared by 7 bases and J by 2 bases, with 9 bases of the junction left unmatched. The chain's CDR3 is CAIKERQGNTDTQYF. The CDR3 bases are TGTGCCATCAAGGAGAGACAGGGAAACACAGATACGCAGTATTTT.

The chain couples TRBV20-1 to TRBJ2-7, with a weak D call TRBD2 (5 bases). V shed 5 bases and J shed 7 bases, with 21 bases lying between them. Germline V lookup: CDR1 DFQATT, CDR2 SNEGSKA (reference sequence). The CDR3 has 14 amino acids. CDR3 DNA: TGCAGTGCTTCCTCGGGGAAAGGGATGGGGGAGCAGTACTTC. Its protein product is CSASSGKGMGEQYF.

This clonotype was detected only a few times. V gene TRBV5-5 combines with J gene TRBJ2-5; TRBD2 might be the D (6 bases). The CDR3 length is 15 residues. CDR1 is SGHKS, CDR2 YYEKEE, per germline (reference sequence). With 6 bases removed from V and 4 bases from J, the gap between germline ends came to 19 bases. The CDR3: CASTDGGALAETQYF. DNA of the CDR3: TGTGCCAGCACGGATGGAGGGGCACTGGCAGAGACCCAGTACTTC.

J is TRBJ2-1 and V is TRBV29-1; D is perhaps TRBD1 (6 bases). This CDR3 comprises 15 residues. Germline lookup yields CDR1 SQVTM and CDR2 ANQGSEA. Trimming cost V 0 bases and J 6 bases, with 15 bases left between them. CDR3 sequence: CSVEDRGQFTNEQFF. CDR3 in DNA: TGCAGCGTTGAAGATCGCGGACAGTTCACCAATGAGCAGTTCTTC.

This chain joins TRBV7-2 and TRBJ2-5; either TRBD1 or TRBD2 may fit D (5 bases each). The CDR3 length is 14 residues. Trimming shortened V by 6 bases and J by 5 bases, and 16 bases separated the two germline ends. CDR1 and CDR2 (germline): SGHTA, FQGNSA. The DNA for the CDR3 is TGTGCCAGCAGTAGGATCGGGGCCGGGGAGACCCAGTACTTC. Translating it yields CASSRIGAGETQYF.

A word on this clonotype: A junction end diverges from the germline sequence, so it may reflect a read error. This chain's CDR3 is CASSQTGNYEQYF. Written as DNA, the CDR3 is TGTGCCAGTAGCCAAACAGGTAACTACGAGCAGTACTTC. The V call is TRBV4-2, the J call TRBJ2-7; perhaps TRBD1 as D (5 bases). The CDR3 extends over 13 amino acids. Germline V gene sequence: CDR1 LGHNA, CDR2 YNFKEQ.

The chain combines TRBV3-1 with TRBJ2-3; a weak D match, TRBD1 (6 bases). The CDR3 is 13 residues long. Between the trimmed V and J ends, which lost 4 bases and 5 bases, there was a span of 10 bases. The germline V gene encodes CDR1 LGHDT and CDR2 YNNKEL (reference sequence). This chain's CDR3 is CASSPIGGDTQYF. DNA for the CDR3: TGTGCCAGCAGCCCTATAGGGGGAGATACGCAGTATTTT.

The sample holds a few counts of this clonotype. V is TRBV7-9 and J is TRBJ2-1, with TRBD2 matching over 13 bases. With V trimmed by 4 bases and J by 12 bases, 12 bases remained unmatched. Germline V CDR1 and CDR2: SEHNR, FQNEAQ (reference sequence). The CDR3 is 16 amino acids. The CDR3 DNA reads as TGTGCCAGCAGCTCCCCCGGACTAGCGGGGGTTATTGGGCAGTTCTTC. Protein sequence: CASSSPGLAGVIGQFF.

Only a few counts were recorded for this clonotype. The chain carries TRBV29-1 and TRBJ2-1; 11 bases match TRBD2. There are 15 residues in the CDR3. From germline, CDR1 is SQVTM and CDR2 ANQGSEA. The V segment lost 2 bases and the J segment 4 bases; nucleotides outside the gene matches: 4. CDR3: CSVEPTSGRYNEQFF. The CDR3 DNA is TGCAGCGTTGAACCAACTAGCGGGAGATACAATGAGCAGTTCTTC.

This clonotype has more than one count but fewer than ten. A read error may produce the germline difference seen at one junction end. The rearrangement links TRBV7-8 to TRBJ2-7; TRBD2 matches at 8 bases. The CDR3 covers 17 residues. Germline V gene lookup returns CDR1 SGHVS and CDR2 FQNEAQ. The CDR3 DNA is TGTGCCAGCAGCTACCTCCCCTGGGCGGGAGGCTCCCACGAGCAGTACTTC. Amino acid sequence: CASSYLPWAGGSHEQYF.

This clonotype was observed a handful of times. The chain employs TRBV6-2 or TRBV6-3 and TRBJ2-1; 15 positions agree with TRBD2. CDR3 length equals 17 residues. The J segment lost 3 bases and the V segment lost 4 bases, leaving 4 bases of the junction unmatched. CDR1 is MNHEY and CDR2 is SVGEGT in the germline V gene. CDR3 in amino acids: CASSWTSGRDRYNEQFF. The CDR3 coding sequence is TGTGCCAGCAGTTGGACTAGCGGGAGGGACCGCTACAATGAGCAGTTCTTC.